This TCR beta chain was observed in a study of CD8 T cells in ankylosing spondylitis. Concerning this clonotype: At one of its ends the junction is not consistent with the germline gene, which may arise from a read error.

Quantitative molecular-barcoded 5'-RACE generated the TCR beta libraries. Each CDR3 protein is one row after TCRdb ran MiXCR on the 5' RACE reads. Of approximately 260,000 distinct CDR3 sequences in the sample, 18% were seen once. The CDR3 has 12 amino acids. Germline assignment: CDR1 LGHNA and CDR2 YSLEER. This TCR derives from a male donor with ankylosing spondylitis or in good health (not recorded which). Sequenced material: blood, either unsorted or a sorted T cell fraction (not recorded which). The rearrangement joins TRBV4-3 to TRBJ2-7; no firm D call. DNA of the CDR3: TGCGCCAGCAGCCAAGATAACGACGAGCGGTACTTC. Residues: CASSQDNDERYF.